This TCR beta chain was retrieved from a study of blood T cell repertoires in COVID-19. Study-level information: The United States, Italy and Spain provided the acute and convalescent COVID-19 samples. T cells, B-cell-depleted T cells, or PBMCs supplied cDNA or gDNA.

V was trimmed by 1 base and J by 2 bases, leaving 10 bases between them. Germline V gene sequence: CDR1 SGHRS, CDR2 YFSETQ. The CDR3 totals 14 residues. How the authors handled the data: Scientists estimated how many nucleated cells there were by amplifying reference gene primers. Sequenced by immunoSEQ multiplex PCR; TCRdb stores in-frame clones only, minus some. V and J calls and clone size come straight from that table; D and trimming were deduced from the DNA. The profile shows about 240,000 clones, 84% of them singletons. This receptor was taken from a man between 50 and 59 years old with acute or convalescent COVID-19. Specimen: peripheral blood. The rearrangement uses TRBV5-1 and TRBJ2-7; D might be TRBD2 (6 bases). The DNA for the CDR3 is TGCGCCAGCAGCTTGAGTAGCGGAACCTACGAGCAGTACTTC. It yields the protein CASSLSSGTYEQYF.